The rows below give T cell receptor beta chains drawn from one sample of a study of T cell responses to AZD1222 COVID-19 vaccine. The repertoire was sequenced with immunoSEQ multiplex PCR; TCRdb's copy has only in-frame clones and lacks some. The repertoire holds about 130,000 clones, 80% to 90% seen once, with 1.6% in the top ten. The source was peripheral blood, collected on day 0 of AZD1222 vaccination. Every receptor here comes from an adult in good health. Each CDR3 is given with its conserved first and last residue. A D gene is named only where the DNA matches it firmly. Only some rows state a clone size, as once, few, many or a class for expanded clones.

abundance: once; v_gene: TRBV15; j_gene: TRBJ1-1; d_gene: TRBD1; CDR3aa: CASQGGNTEAFF; CDR3nt: TGTGCCTCCCAGGGGGGGAACACTGAAGCTTTCTTT
abundance: .; v_gene: TRBV7-2; j_gene: TRBJ2-1; d_gene: .; CDR3aa: CASSLRRNYNEQFF; CDR3nt: TGTGCCAGCAGCTTAAGGCGGAACTACAATGAGCAGTTCTTC
abundance: .; v_gene: TRBV12-5; j_gene: TRBJ1-6; d_gene: TRBD1; CDR3aa: CASGSDPGQSSSYNSPLHF; CDR3nt: TGTGCTAGTGGTTCCGACCCGGGACAGTCAAGCTCCTATAATTCACCCCTCCACTTT
abundance: .; v_gene: TRBV2; j_gene: TRBJ1-6; d_gene: .; CDR3aa: CASSVDSLNSPLHF; CDR3nt: TGTGCCAGCAGTGTAGACAGCCTGAATTCACCCCTCCACTTT
abundance: .; v_gene: TRBV20-1; j_gene: TRBJ2-7; d_gene: TRBD2; CDR3aa: CSASRAGAGEQYF; CDR3nt: TGCAGTGCTAGTCGTGCGGGAGCGGGTGAGCAGTACTTC
abundance: .; v_gene: TRBV9; j_gene: TRBJ1-3; d_gene: .; CDR3aa: CASSLEGRAGKAGNTIYF; CDR3nt: TGTGCCAGCAGCCTCGAGGGAAGGGCAGGGAAGGCTGGAAACACCATATATTTT
abundance: .; v_gene: TRBV14; j_gene: TRBJ2-3; d_gene: TRBD2; CDR3aa: CASSGTSASTDTQYF; CDR3nt: TGTGCCAGCAGCGGGACTAGCGCTAGCACAGATACGCAGTATTTT
abundance: .; v_gene: TRBV7-2; j_gene: TRBJ1-1; d_gene: .; CDR3aa: CASSPFEGERTEAFF; CDR3nt: TGTGCCAGCAGCCCTTTTGAGGGGGAGAGGACTGAAGCTTTCTTT
abundance: .; v_gene: TRBV7-2; j_gene: TRBJ2-7; d_gene: TRBD1; CDR3aa: CASSQGQGQGSYEQYF; CDR3nt: TGTGCCAGCAGCCAAGGCCAAGGACAGGGTTCCTACGAGCAGTACTTC
abundance: .; v_gene: TRBV27; j_gene: TRBJ1-2; d_gene: .; CDR3aa: CASSLGGAYGYTF; CDR3nt: TGTGCCAGCAGTTTAGGGGGCGCCTATGGCTACACCTTC
abundance: .; v_gene: TRBV4-1; j_gene: TRBJ1-5; d_gene: .; CDR3aa: CASSQYDSTPAPQHF; CDR3nt: TGCGCCAGCAGCCAATACGACAGTACCCCGGCGCCCCAGCATTTT
abundance: .; v_gene: TRBV25-1; j_gene: TRBJ2-2; d_gene: .; CDR3aa: CASTLQGTGELFF; CDR3nt: TGTGCCAGCACCCTCCAGGGTACCGGGGAGCTGTTTTTT
abundance: .; v_gene: TRBV5-4; j_gene: TRBJ2-1; d_gene: TRBD1; CDR3aa: CASSQGQGAPEFF; CDR3nt: TGTGCCAGCAGCCAGGGACAGGGGGCCCCCGAGTTCTTC
abundance: .; v_gene: TRBV20-1; j_gene: TRBJ1-1; d_gene: .; CDR3aa: CSASPPRWDTEAFF; CDR3nt: TGCAGTGCTAGTCCCCCTCGATGGGACACTGAAGCTTTCTTT
abundance: .; v_gene: TRBV4-1; j_gene: TRBJ2-7; d_gene: TRBD1; CDR3aa: CASSQPRDRSHEQYF; CDR3nt: TGCGCCAGCAGCCAACCCCGGGACAGGTCGCACGAGCAGTACTTC
abundance: .; v_gene: TRBV10-3; j_gene: TRBJ1-4; d_gene: TRBD1; CDR3aa: CAIADRGANEKLFF; CDR3nt: TGTGCCATCGCAGACAGGGGTGCTAATGAAAAACTGTTTTTT
abundance: .; v_gene: TRBV2; j_gene: TRBJ2-5; d_gene: TRBD2; CDR3aa: CASSDKWASGETQYF; CDR3nt: TGTGCCAGCAGTGATAAGTGGGCTAGCGGGGAAACCCAGTACTTC
abundance: once; v_gene: TRBV6-5; j_gene: TRBJ2-7; d_gene: .; CDR3aa: CASSTFWGASYEQYF; CDR3nt: TGTGCCAGCAGTACCTTTTGGGGGGCGTCCTACGAGCAGTACTTC
abundance: .; v_gene: TRBV19; j_gene: TRBJ2-7; d_gene: .; CDR3aa: CASSLTGFYEQYF; CDR3nt: TGTGCCAGTAGTTTAACAGGGTTCTACGAGCAGTACTTC
abundance: few; v_gene: TRBV6-2/TRBV6-3; j_gene: TRBJ2-3; d_gene: .; CDR3aa: CASSWDTDTQYF; CDR3nt: TGTGCCAGCAGTTGGGACACAGATACGCAGTATTTT
abundance: .; v_gene: TRBV30; j_gene: TRBJ2-5; d_gene: .; CDR3aa: CAWSASHGATQYF; CDR3nt: TGTGCCTGGAGTGCGTCCCATGGGGCGACCCAGTACTTC
abundance: .; v_gene: TRBV30; j_gene: TRBJ1-2; d_gene: .; CDR3aa: CAWSGQPGLGGYTF; CDR3nt: TGTGCCTGGAGTGGCCAGCCAGGGCTAGGTGGCTACACCTTC
abundance: .; v_gene: TRBV15; j_gene: TRBJ2-5; d_gene: TRBD1; CDR3aa: CATTAGGEETQYF; CDR3nt: TGTGCCACCACCGCAGGGGGCGAGGAGACCCAGTACTTC
abundance: .; v_gene: TRBV7-9; j_gene: TRBJ1-1; d_gene: .; CDR3aa: CASSFWGQNTEAFF; CDR3nt: TGTGCCAGCAGCTTTTGGGGGCAGAACACTGAAGCTTTCTTT
abundance: .; v_gene: TRBV19; j_gene: TRBJ1-2; d_gene: TRBD1; CDR3aa: CASSPQTGGNYGYTF; CDR3nt: TGTGCCAGTAGTCCCCAGACAGGGGGTAACTATGGCTACACCTTC
abundance: .; v_gene: TRBV10-3; j_gene: TRBJ2-7; d_gene: .; CDR3aa: CAISDRTELELGEQYF; CDR3nt: TGTGCCATCAGTGATAGGACAGAACTTGAGCTTGGCGAGCAGTACTTC
abundance: .; v_gene: TRBV19; j_gene: TRBJ2-7; d_gene: TRBD1; CDR3aa: CASSIDVGTANEQYF; CDR3nt: TGTGCCAGTAGTATAGATGTGGGGACAGCGAACGAGCAGTACTTC
abundance: .; v_gene: TRBV19; j_gene: TRBJ2-2; d_gene: .; CDR3aa: CASTPSDFTGELFF; CDR3nt: TGTGCCAGTACCCCCTCCGACTTCACCGGGGAGCTGTTTTTT
abundance: .; v_gene: TRBV6-5; j_gene: TRBJ2-4; d_gene: TRBD1; CDR3aa: CASNRGLAKNIQYF; CDR3nt: TGTGCCAGCAACAGGGGCCTAGCCAAAAACATTCAGTACTTC
abundance: .; v_gene: TRBV18; j_gene: TRBJ2-7; d_gene: .; CDR3aa: CASSPPGTSYEQYF; CDR3nt: TGTGCCAGCTCACCGCCAGGGACCTCCTACGAGCAGTACTTC
abundance: few; v_gene: TRBV18; j_gene: TRBJ2-7; d_gene: .; CDR3aa: CASSRDLGRDEQYF; CDR3nt: TGTGCCAGCTCCCGGGATTTGGGGAGAGACGAGCAGTACTTC
abundance: .; v_gene: TRBV3-1/TRBV3-2; j_gene: TRBJ2-7; d_gene: TRBD2; CDR3aa: CASSQKREGEQYF; CDR3nt: TGTGCCAGCAGCCAAAAGAGGGAGGGGGAGCAGTACTTC
abundance: once; v_gene: TRBV4-3; j_gene: TRBJ2-7; d_gene: TRBD2; CDR3aa: CASSHHVAGEPDEQYF; CDR3nt: TGCGCCAGCAGCCATCACGTAGCGGGAGAACCGGACGAGCAGTACTTC
abundance: .; v_gene: TRBV11-3; j_gene: TRBJ2-7; d_gene: .; CDR3aa: CASSLGGSDSYEQYF; CDR3nt: TGTGCCAGCAGCTTAGGAGGCTCCGACTCCTACGAGCAGTACTTC
abundance: .; v_gene: TRBV4-1; j_gene: TRBJ2-7; d_gene: TRBD2; CDR3aa: CASASGPSYEQYF; CDR3nt: TGCGCCAGCGCTAGCGGGCCTTCCTACGAGCAGTACTTC
abundance: .; v_gene: TRBV6-5; j_gene: TRBJ2-1; d_gene: TRBD2; CDR3aa: CASSYSDSGAHNEQFF; CDR3nt: TGTGCCAGCAGTTACTCTGATAGCGGGGCCCACAATGAGCAGTTCTTC
abundance: few; v_gene: TRBV30; j_gene: TRBJ1-6; d_gene: .; CDR3aa: CAWSVRGPYSPLHF; CDR3nt: TGTGCCTGGAGTGTCCGGGGGCCGTATTCACCCCTCCACTTT
abundance: .; v_gene: TRBV6-6; j_gene: TRBJ1-4; d_gene: .; CDR3aa: CASSPDGTTNEKLFF; CDR3nt: TGTGCCAGCAGCCCCGACGGGACAACTAATGAAAAACTGTTTTTT
abundance: .; v_gene: TRBV4-1; j_gene: TRBJ1-5; d_gene: .; CDR3aa: CASSQVRGGDQPQHF; CDR3nt: TGCGCCAGCAGCCAAGTCCGAGGGGGGGATCAGCCCCAGCATTTT
abundance: few; v_gene: TRBV12-3/TRBV12-4; j_gene: TRBJ1-2; d_gene: .; CDR3aa: CASSSNFLETF; CDR3nt: TGTGCCAGCAGTTCCAACTTCCTCGAGACCTTC
abundance: once; v_gene: TRBV28; j_gene: TRBJ1-2; d_gene: .; CDR3aa: CASSFFAGGNYGYTF; CDR3nt: TGTGCCAGCAGTTTCTTCGCGGGAGGAAACTATGGCTACACCTTC
abundance: .; v_gene: TRBV3-1/TRBV3-2; j_gene: TRBJ2-1; d_gene: TRBD2; CDR3aa: CASGRTSVNNEQFF; CDR3nt: TGTGCCAGTGGGAGGACTAGCGTGAACAATGAGCAGTTCTTC
abundance: .; v_gene: TRBV30; j_gene: TRBJ2-5; d_gene: .; CDR3aa: CAWSWGRETQYF; CDR3nt: TGTGCCTGGAGTTGGGGAAGGGAGACCCAGTACTTC
abundance: .; v_gene: TRBV5-6; j_gene: TRBJ1-6; d_gene: .; CDR3aa: CASTRRSTYGSPLHF; CDR3nt: TGTGCCAGCACCCGCCGGTCGACCTATGGTTCACCCCTCCACTTT
abundance: .; v_gene: TRBV5-1; j_gene: TRBJ2-7; d_gene: .; CDR3aa: CASSSRQGKRDYEQYF; CDR3nt: TGCGCCAGCAGCTCGAGGCAGGGGAAGAGGGACTACGAGCAGTACTTC
abundance: .; v_gene: TRBV27; j_gene: TRBJ1-2; d_gene: TRBD1; CDR3aa: CASSFVGQGNYGYTF; CDR3nt: TGTGCCAGCAGTTTCGTTGGACAGGGTAACTATGGCTACACCTTC
abundance: .; v_gene: TRBV5-4; j_gene: TRBJ1-2; d_gene: TRBD1; CDR3aa: CASSTPGQGGPNYGYTF; CDR3nt: TGTGCCAGCAGCACTCCGGGACAGGGAGGGCCTAACTATGGCTACACCTTC
abundance: .; v_gene: TRBV5-4; j_gene: TRBJ2-3; d_gene: .; CDR3aa: CASSQTDTQYF; CDR3nt: TGTGCCAGCAGCCAAACAGATACGCAGTATTTT
abundance: .; v_gene: TRBV24-1; j_gene: TRBJ1-2; d_gene: .; CDR3aa: CATSDSRRYYGYTF; CDR3nt: TGTGCCACCAGTGATTCCAGGCGGTACTATGGCTACACCTTC
abundance: once; v_gene: TRBV7-2; j_gene: TRBJ2-1; d_gene: .; CDR3aa: CASSSYLTGRFF; CDR3nt: TGTGCCAGCAGTTCATATCTGACAGGTAGGTTCTTC
abundance: .; v_gene: TRBV5-8; j_gene: TRBJ1-5; d_gene: TRBD1; CDR3aa: CASSLGKRGPNQPQHF; CDR3nt: TGTGCCAGCAGCTTAGGGAAGAGGGGGCCGAATCAGCCCCAGCATTTT
abundance: .; v_gene: TRBV6-1; j_gene: TRBJ2-7; d_gene: .; CDR3aa: CASSELKEQYF; CDR3nt: TGTGCCAGCAGTGAATTGAAGGAGCAGTACTTC
abundance: .; v_gene: TRBV27; j_gene: TRBJ2-1; d_gene: .; CDR3aa: CASSFQLHVSSYNEQFF; CDR3nt: TGTGCCAGCAGTTTCCAACTACACGTCAGCTCCTACAATGAGCAGTTCTTC
abundance: .; v_gene: TRBV6-2/TRBV6-3; j_gene: TRBJ2-2; d_gene: .; CDR3aa: CASSYGWTGELFF; CDR3nt: TGTGCCAGCAGTTACGGGTGGACCGGGGAGCTGTTTTTT